One and the same sample provided the 20 T cell receptor beta chains below, sequenced in a study of cytomegalovirus exposure and HLA in healthy donors. The PCR was carried out with 60 Vbeta primers and 13 Jbeta primers. Measured with immunoSEQ multiplex PCR; TCRdb has only the in-frame clones, and not every one. The sample lists about 160,000 clones, 70% to 80% seen once, with 1.3% in the top ten. Material: PBMCs. The receptors here all came from a man aged 25 to 40 in good health and CMV-seronegative.

The chain recombines TRBV7-9 with TRBJ2-7, with TRBD1 as a possible D gene (5 bases). V was trimmed by 2 bases and J by 4 bases, leaving 12 bases between them. This CDR3 spans 14 amino acids. Germline CDR1 and CDR2: SEHNR and FQNEAQ (reference sequence). The CDR3 sequence: CASSLTGFDYEQYF. The CDR3 DNA follows: TGTGCCAGCAGCTTAACAGGCTTTGATTACGAGCAGTACTTC.

The V gene is TRBV9, the J gene TRBJ1-4; a possible D gene is TRBD1 (6 bases). In germline, CDR1 is SGDLS, CDR2 YYNGEE. The CDR3 spans 15 residues. V lost 4 bases and J 4 bases, leaving 14 bases between the germline ends. The CDR3 DNA reads TGTGCCAGCAGCCCTCACGAGGGGGTTAATGAAAAACTGTTTTTT. This encodes CASSPHEGVNEKLFF.

This rearrangement joins TRBV7-2 to TRBJ1-2; TRBD1 might be the D (6 bases). Looked up from germline, CDR1 is SGHTA and CDR2 is FQGNSA. CDR3 size: 16 residues. The V end lost 3 bases, the J end lost 0 bases, and 14 bases lay between the germline ends. The CDR3: CASSFTPGHTNYGYTF. The CDR3 DNA reads TGTGCCAGCAGCTTCACTCCGGGACACACTAACTATGGCTACACCTTC.

DNA of the CDR3: TGTGCCAGCAGCTTAAGGTTGGGGCCAACCTTC. Translating gives CASSLRLGPTF. The chain couples TRBV7-2 to TRBJ1-2; possible D gene TRBD1, 5 bases. CDR3 size: 11 residues. Germline CDR1 reads SGHTA; CDR2 reads FQGNSA. Trimming took off 2 bases at V and 14 bases at J, with 12 bases between the two ends. The full variable domain, completed using reference TRBV7-2 and TRBJ1-2, is GAGVSQSPSNKVTEKGKDVELRCDPISGHTALYWYRQSLGQGLEFLIYFQGNSAPDKSGLPSDRFSAERTGGSVSTLTIQRTQQEDSAVYLCASSLRLGPTFGSGTRLTVV.

This sequence joins TRBV9 and TRBJ2-3; 9 bases align to TRBD2. This CDR3 is built from 15 residues. The V segment lost 0 bases and the J segment 8 bases; nucleotides outside the gene matches: 7. Germline values: CDR1 SGDLS, CDR2 YYNGEE. This CDR3 is CASSVGNSGSGTQYF. CDR3 DNA: TGTGCCAGCAGCGTAGGAAATAGCGGGAGTGGTACGCAGTATTTT.

This clone was seen more than once but under ten times. The chain couples TRBV9 to TRBJ2-3; TRBD2 matches 11 bases. The CDR3 covers 19 residues. The V and J ends lost 0 bases and 1 base, in that order; junction bases with no gene match: 10. Germline loops: CDR1 SGDLS, CDR2 YYNGEE. The CDR3 region has the DNA TGTGCCAGCAGCGTAGGACCAACTAGCGGGGGATCAGGCACAGATACGCAGTATTTT. This translates into CASSVGPTSGGSGTDTQYF. Drawing the rest from reference TRBV9 and TRBJ2-3, the complete variable domain is DSGVTQTPKHLITATGQRVTLRCSPRSGDLSVYWYQQSLDQGLQFLIQYYNGEERAKGNILERFSAQQFPDLHSELNLSSLELGDSALYFCASSVGPTSGGSGTDTQYFGPGTRLTVL.

The rearrangement uses TRBV7-8 and TRBJ1-2; TRBD1 matches at 8 bases. Germline CDR1 and CDR2: SGHVS and FQNEAQ. After removal of 0 bases from V and 6 bases from J, the junction contained 3 bases not matched to a gene. This CDR3 comprises 14 residues. CDR3 protein: CASSLAAGGHGYTF. The CDR3 coding sequence is TGTGCCAGCAGCTTAGCGGCAGGGGGCCATGGCTACACCTTC.

The CDR3 DNA is TGTGCCAGCTCACCTTCGGACAGTAATAGCAATCAGCCCCAGCATTTT. Residues: CASSPSDSNSNQPQHF. The chain is built from TRBV18 and TRBJ1-5; D is perhaps TRBD1 (6 bases). The CDR3 is made up of 16 amino acids. Germline V CDR1 and CDR2: KGHSH, LQKENI. The ends were cut back, 3 bases at V and 0 bases at J, with 12 bases in the middle.

This clone was seen a few times. The genes are TRBV13 and TRBJ2-5, with 7 bases aligning to TRBD2. The length of the CDR3 is 14 residues. Germline V gives CDR1 PRHDT, CDR2 FYEKMQ (reference sequence). After removal of 5 bases from V and 3 bases from J, the junction contained 6 bases not matched to a gene. The CDR3 protein is CASSPASGEETQYF. In DNA form, the CDR3 reads TGTGCCAGCAGCCCGGCAAGCGGGGAAGAGACCCAGTACTTC. The full variable domain, its missing parts supplied by reference TRBV13 and TRBJ2-5, is AAGVIQSPRHLIKEKRETATLKCYPIPRHDTVYWYQQGPGQDPQFLISFYEKMQSDKGSIPDRFSAQQFSDYHSELNMSSLELGDSALYFCASSPASGEETQYFGPGTRLLVL.

The chain combines TRBV5-4 with TRBJ1-1; 7 nucleotides match TRBD1. The junction had 7 bases not matched to a gene; V was cut back by 5 bases and J by 3 bases. The germline CDR1 and CDR2 sequences are SGHNT and YYREEE (reference sequence). The CDR3 contains 14 residues. The CDR3 DNA sequence: TGTGCCAGCAGTCCGCCAGGGGGTTACACTGAAGCTTTCTTT. Its translation is CASSPPGGYTEAFF.

The chain is built from TRBV6-5 and TRBJ2-7; 7 nucleotides agree with TRBD2. The V gene end was trimmed by 5 bases and the J gene end by 2 bases; junction bases not matched to a gene: 9. The CDR3 is 15 residues long. The V gene's germline CDR1 is MNHEY and CDR2 SVGAGI. CDR3 in amino acids: CASSRGSTVAYEQYF. The CDR3 nucleotides read TGTGCCAGCAGTCGCGGGAGCACAGTCGCCTACGAGCAGTACTTC.

This chain links TRBV28 with TRBJ2-3, with a tentative D call TRBD2 (5 bases). V lost 7 bases and J lost 3, with 14 bases in between. The germline gives CDR1 MDHEN, CDR2 SYDVKM. The CDR3 is made up of 14 amino acids. This CDR3 reads CASMTTDLTDTQYF. CDR3 coding DNA: TGTGCCAGCATGACTACGGACTTGACAGATACGCAGTATTTT.

V gene TRBV10-3 combines with J gene TRBJ2-2; D may be TRBD1 (5 bases). Trimming removed 3 bases from V and 2 bases from J, with 13 bases in between. Germline-derived CDR1 and CDR2 are ENHRY and SYGVKD. The CDR3 length is 16 residues. DNA for the CDR3: TGTGCCATCAGTGAAGGCGACAGACCAAACACCGGGGAGCTGTTTTTT. As protein: CAISEGDRPNTGELFF.

The rearrangement joins TRBV7-9 to TRBJ2-7; TRBD2 matches at 7 bases. CDR3 length equals 15 residues. V lost 5 bases to trimming and J lost 2 bases; unmatched junction nucleotides: 9. CDR1 and CDR2 (germline): SEHNR, FQNEAQ (reference sequence). CDR3 sequence: CASSLTVGLTYEQYF. DNA for the CDR3: TGTGCCAGCAGCCTCACCGTGGGACTAACCTACGAGCAGTACTTC.

This clone was seen only a few times. The chain combines TRBV11-2 with TRBJ2-2; 9 bases match TRBD1. From germline, CDR1 is SGHAT and CDR2 FQNNGV. J gave up 3 bases and V 2 bases, and 4 bases lay outside the gene matches. The CDR3 loop spans 16 amino acids. The CDR3 reads CASSLTGGTDTGELFF. CDR3 sequence (DNA): TGTGCCAGCAGCTTAACAGGGGGCACGGACACCGGGGAGCTGTTTTTT.

Concerning this clone itself: Other DNA sequences in the same sample also yield this CDR3. V and J are TRBV29-1 and TRBJ1-5, with no clear D. V dropped 4 bases and J dropped 5 bases, with 9 bases sitting between them. The CDR3 spans 12 residues. Germline CDR1 SQVTM, CDR2 ANQGSEA. CDR3: CSVGARDQPQHF. DNA of the CDR3: TGCAGCGTTGGGGCGAGGGATCAGCCCCAGCATTTT.

V usage is TRBV4-1 and J usage is TRBJ2-3; D is unclear. The V gene's germline CDR1 is MGHRA and CDR2 YSYEKL. The CDR3 sequence is 14 residues long. The V gene lost 3 bases and the J gene lost 0 bases, with 7 bases spanning the gap. The CDR3 sequence is CASSHPPSTDTQYF. The CDR3 coding sequence is TGCGCCAGCAGCCACCCTCCTAGCACAGATACGCAGTATTTT.

V usage is TRBV11-2 and J usage is TRBJ2-1; 8 positions agree with TRBD2. In germline, CDR1 is SGHAT, CDR2 FQNNGV. V shed 7 bases and J 7 bases; nucleotides not matched to a gene: 6. This CDR3 has 13 amino acids. The CDR3 is CASTLSGDNEQFF. CDR3 DNA sequence: TGTGCCAGCACCCTTAGCGGGGATAATGAGCAGTTCTTC. The complete variable domain, with remaining parts taken from reference TRBV11-2 and TRBJ2-1, reads EAGVAQSPRYKIIEKRQSVAFWCNPISGHATLYWYQQILGQGPKLLIQFQNNGVVDDSQLPKDRFSAERLKGVDSTLKIQPAKLEDSAVYLCASTLSGDNEQFFGPGTRLTVL.

The gene calls are TRBV5-6 and TRBJ2-3, with D perhaps matching TRBD1 (5 bases). The germline V and J ends were trimmed by 0 bases and 2 bases, with 10 bases remaining between them. The CDR3 loop spans 15 amino acids. The germline gives CDR1 SGHDT, CDR2 YYEEEE. CDR3: CASSLGQKYTDTQYF. The CDR3, as DNA: TGTGCCAGCAGCTTGGGACAGAAGTACACAGATACGCAGTATTTT. Using reference TRBV5-6 and TRBJ2-3 for the parts outside the CDR3, the full variable domain is DAGVTQSPTHLIKTRGQQVTLRCSPKSGHDTVSWYQQALGQGPQFIFQYYEEEERQRGNFPDRFSGHQFPNYSSELNVNALLLGDSALYLCASSLGQKYTDTQYFGPGTRLTVL.

The J gene is TRBJ2-3, the V gene TRBV10-1; D is undetermined. Germline CDR1 and CDR2: WNHNN and SYGVQD (reference sequence). The CDR3 totals 13 residues. Trimming removed 6 bases at V and 3 bases at J, with 10 bases between. CDR3 nucleotides: TGCGCCAGCAGCCACGCGATGACAGATACGCAGTATTTT. Residues: CASSHAMTDTQYF.